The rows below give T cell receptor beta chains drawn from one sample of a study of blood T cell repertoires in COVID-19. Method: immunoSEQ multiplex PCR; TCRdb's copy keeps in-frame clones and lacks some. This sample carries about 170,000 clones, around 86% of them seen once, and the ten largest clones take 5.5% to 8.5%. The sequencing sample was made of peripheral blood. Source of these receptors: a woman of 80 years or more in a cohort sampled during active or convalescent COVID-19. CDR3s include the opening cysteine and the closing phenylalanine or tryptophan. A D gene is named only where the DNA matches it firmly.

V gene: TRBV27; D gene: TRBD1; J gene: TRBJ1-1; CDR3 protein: CASSARQGRTEAFF
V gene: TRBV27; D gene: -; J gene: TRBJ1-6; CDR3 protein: CASSSKYLYSDNSPLHF
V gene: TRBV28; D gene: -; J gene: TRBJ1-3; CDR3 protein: CASSPLTGTGNTIYF
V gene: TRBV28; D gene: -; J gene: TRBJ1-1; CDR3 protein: CASSFNRQVYIRGNTEAFF
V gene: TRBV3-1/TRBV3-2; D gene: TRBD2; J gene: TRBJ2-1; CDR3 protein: CASSQEGTSGLSYNEQFF
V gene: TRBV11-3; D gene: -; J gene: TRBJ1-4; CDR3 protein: CASSLDRAGGGEKLFF
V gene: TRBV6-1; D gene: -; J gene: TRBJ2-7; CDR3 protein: CASSEGYGEQYF
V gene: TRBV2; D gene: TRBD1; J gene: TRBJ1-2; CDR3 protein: CASSLRGQGDGYTF
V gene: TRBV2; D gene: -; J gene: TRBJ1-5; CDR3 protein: CASNRDGDSNQPQHF
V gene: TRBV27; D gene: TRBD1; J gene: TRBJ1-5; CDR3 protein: CASSLSGTGGNQPQHF
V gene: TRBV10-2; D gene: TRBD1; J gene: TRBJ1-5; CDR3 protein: CASSDQGQLYQPQHF
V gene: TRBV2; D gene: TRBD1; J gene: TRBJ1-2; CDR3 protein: CALKDIRFAGGQGAGGYTF
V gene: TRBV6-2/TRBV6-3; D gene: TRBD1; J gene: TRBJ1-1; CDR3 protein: CASSSPDRAEAFF
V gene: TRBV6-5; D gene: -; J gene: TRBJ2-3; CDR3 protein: CASSYNFGGYTDTQYF
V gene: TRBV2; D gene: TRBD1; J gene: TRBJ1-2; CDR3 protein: CASKTGGAYGYTF
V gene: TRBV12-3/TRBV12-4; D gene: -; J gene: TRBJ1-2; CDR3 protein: CASNHDKNYGYTF
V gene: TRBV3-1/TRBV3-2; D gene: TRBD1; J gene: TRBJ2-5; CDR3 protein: CASSRTGTGIGETQYF
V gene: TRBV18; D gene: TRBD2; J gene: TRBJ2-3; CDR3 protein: CASSPGLAADTQYF
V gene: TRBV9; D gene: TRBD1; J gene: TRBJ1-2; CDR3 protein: CASSVAGTGGWMLGYTF
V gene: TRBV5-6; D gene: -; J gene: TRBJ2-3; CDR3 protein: CASKIRSGLTDTQYF
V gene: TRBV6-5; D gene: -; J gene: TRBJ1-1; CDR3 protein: CASSYSGTSRDTEAFF
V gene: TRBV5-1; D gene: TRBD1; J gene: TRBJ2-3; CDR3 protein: CASSLSGQGSDTQYF
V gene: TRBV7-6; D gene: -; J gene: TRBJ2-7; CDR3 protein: CASSLASGRSYEQYF
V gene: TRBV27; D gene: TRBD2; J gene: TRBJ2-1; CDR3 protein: CASSLLDASGGQFF
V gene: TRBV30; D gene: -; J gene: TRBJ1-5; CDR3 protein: CACRQNNNQPQHF
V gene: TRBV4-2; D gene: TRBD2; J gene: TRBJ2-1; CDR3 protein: CASSQFGTSRDSYNEQFF
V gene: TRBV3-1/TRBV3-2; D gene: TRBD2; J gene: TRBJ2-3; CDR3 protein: CASSSQTSGTDTQYF
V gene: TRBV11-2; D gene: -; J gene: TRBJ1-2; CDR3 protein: CASSLGGGANYGYTF
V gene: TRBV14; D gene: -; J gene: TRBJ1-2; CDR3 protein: CASSQERGEVGGYTF
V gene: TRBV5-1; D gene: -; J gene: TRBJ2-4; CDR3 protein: CASSFEEGMDIQYF
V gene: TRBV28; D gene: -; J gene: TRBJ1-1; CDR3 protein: CASSAGFQAFF
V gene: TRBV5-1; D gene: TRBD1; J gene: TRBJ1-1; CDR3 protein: CASSEQGAGEAFF
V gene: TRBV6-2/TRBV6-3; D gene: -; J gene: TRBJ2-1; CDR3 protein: CASSYRTSYNEQFF
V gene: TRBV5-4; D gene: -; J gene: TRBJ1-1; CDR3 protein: CASSLAGETEAFF
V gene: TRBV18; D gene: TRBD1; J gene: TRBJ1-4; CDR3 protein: CASSRGGLGNEKLFF
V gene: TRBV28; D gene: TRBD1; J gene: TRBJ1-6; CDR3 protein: CASRDRGGSPLHF
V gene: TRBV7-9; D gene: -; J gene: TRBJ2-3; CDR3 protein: CASTPTGGTARTDTQYF
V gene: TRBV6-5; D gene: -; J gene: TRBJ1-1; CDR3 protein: CASSVPLDTEAFF
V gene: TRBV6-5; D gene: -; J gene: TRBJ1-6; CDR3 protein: CASSSTGTSYNSPLHF
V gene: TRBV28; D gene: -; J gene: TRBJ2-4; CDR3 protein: CASRTRVIRGKNIQYF
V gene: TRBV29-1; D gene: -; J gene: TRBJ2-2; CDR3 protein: CSVGAVNTGELFF